Here is one T cell receptor (beta chain) with its context. The target of this receptor is not known. No base qualities exist here, and no much larger clone lies one base off it. The source of the sample is a study of shared clonotypes between healthy human individuals (dated by TCRdb to about 2020). Broadly, across the study: A few men and two women, aged 18 to 49 years, made up the cohort. To increase sequencing depth and limit assay-specific biases, TCR repertoire library preparation and sequencing were carried out by different laboratories using diverse techniques. The study deeply sequenced blood TCR repertoires of several healthy adults to estimate repertoire size and the extent of clonotype sharing between individuals. For each donor, CD4 naive and CD4 memory were each run on three plates, CD8 naive on two plates, and CD8 memory on one plate. Leukapheresis yielded between about 0.85 and 10 billion PBMCs per donor.

What the research found in general, with its limitations: Sharing across several donors was observed for 4.5% to 6.5% of naive CD4, about 4% of naive CD8, roughly 2.4% of memory CD4, and less than 0.45% of memory CD8 clonotypes. Estimated clonotype richness was generally larger for naive than for memory subsets. Based on pairwise subsampling, the degree of clonotype sharing among donors was expected to be affected by sequencing depth. Only blood was sampled, and tissue TCR repertoires likely differ from those in blood. Clonotypes shared by all four sorted-subset donors showed higher generation probabilities than non-shared clonotypes. Even with the large sequencing depth, rarefaction of the sorted-subset datasets indicated that sequencing was incomplete. The small number of donors limited the genetic and exposure-history diversity represented.

CDR1 and CDR2 were assigned from the germline V gene as MDHEN and SYDVKM. Deletion took 3 bases off V and 0 bases off J, with a span of 15 bases between the germline ends. Reading from cysteine to phenylalanine, the CDR3 counts 18 amino acids. Only the CDR3 DNA is retained, 54 bases long and in frame from the first base. Using the deep immunoSEQ assay, TCR CDR3 regions were amplified from genomic DNA by multiplex PCR. Extracted genomic DNA from each cell subset was distributed evenly across all wells of several immunoSEQ 96-well plates, and each plate was treated as a replicate. For sorted subsets, roughly 0.2 ug genomic DNA, equal to about 30,000 T cell genomes, was loaded into each replicate PCR. The purified libraries were quantified using a Qubit 3.0 fluorometer, sized with a Bioanalyzer 2100, and then quantified again using the KAPA Library Quantification kit. A separate single-read 150-cycle Illumina NextSeq 550 flow cell was used to sequence each immunoSEQ 96-well plate. The paper's data handling went like this. Because the immunoSEQ output held only junctional sequences and lacked quality scores, the filtering could not match the filtering applied to full-length reads. Sequences were annotated with PyIR, a Python wrapper for IgBLAST v1.9, and V/J genes and CDR3 were assigned using IMGT germline references. Reads with weak V/J assignments (E-value above 1e-6), missing CDR3, stop codons, out-of-frame junctions, or ambiguous translated residues were removed. V3J clonotypes were defined as sequences sharing the same inferred V gene, J gene, and CDR3 amino acid sequence. To compute the percentage overlap between repertoires, the number of shared unique clonotypes was divided by the size of the smaller repertoire. Richness of each repertoire was evaluated using RTK rarefaction, the Chao1 estimator, and Recon v2.1 estimates of unobserved clonotypes. For all TCRbeta clonotypes obtained by the gDNA method from several donors, generation probabilities were computed with OLGA. Sourced from immuneACCESS, this table was stored by TCRdb with only in-frame sequences that have V and J called. A share of the clones is absent; for the studies checked, an unresolved V gene accounts for under half, and the remainder has no known explanation. V and J calls and clone size are given by that table; D and trimming were obtained from the DNA. This sample is represented by a few million clones; 93% of them were singletons. The ten largest clones represent about 1.6% of the sample.

CD8 naive samples were obtained by positive selection for CCR7 among CD45RO-negative cells, yielding a CD45RA+CCR7+ population from which TemRA cells were excluded. Donors were healthy HIV-negative adults with no recently reported acute infections or vaccinations. All donors were Caucasian adults living in Nashville, Tennessee, USA. Blood was obtained by leukapheresis, after which PBMCs were separated by Ficoll-Histopaque density gradient centrifugation and cryopreserved in liquid nitrogen vapor phase. Purity and quantity of every magnetically sorted T cell population were checked by analytical flow cytometry. From each sorted fraction, genomic DNA was isolated and quantified by UV absorbance on a Nanodrop 2000c.

The V and J genes are TRBV28 and TRBJ2-6; no D segment can be confidently identified. The TCR comes from a man younger than 35 in good health. Some clones in this sample may be carry-over from other donors' samples. The sample consisted of naive CD8+ T cells from PBMCs. What this sample's cell subset or site label stands for: CD45RA+CCR7+. CDR3 sequence: CASSFGLEGLSGANVLTF. The DNA is TGTGCCAGCAGTTTCGGGTTGGAAGGGCTCTCTGGGGCCAACGTCCTGACTTTC.